The clone carrying this TCR beta chain was detected ten times or more. The target antigen is unknown. This sample stems from a study of CD8+CD57+ T cells in acquired aplastic anemia. Turning to the study itself: The sorted CD4+ and CD8+ cells yielded an average about 3.5 ug of DNA. Notes on the study in general: It was found that roughly 31 CD8+ CDR3 sequences were shared between patients and controls.

Deletions cut 5 bases from V and 4 bases from J, with 12 bases between. The CDR3 runs 13 residues. Germline-derived CDR1 and CDR2 are WSHSY and SAAADI. The template for TCR beta VDJ and CDR3 sequence profiling was genomic DNA. MiXCR, applied by TCRdb to the reads, yields one record per CDR3 protein. This table holds approximately 120,000 distinct CDR3 sequences, approximately 41% found once. Only patients with CD8+CD57+ cell expansion on flow cytometry were chosen for sequencing. Patients uniformly had severe acquired aplastic anemia. No therapy was given to patients before blood sampling. Sequenced: sorted CD4+, CD8+, or CD8+CD57+ T cells (not recorded which) from PBMCs. The chain is built from TRBV10-2 and TRBJ2-7; a possible D gene is TRBD1 (6 bases). The receptor was isolated from a human donor with aplastic anemia. CDR3: CASSTGLVYEQYF. CDR3 coding DNA: TGCGCCAGCAGTACAGGGTTGGTGTACGAGCAGTACTTC.